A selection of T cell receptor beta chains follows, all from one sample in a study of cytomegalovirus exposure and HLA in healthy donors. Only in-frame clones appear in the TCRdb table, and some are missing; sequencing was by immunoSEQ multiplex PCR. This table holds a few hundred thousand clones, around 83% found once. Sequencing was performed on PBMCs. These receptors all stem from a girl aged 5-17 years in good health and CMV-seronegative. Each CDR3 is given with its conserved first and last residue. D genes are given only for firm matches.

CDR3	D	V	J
CASSPATPPETQYF	.	TRBV4-3	TRBJ2-5
CASSGSTGTLQETQYF	.	TRBV19	TRBJ2-5
CASSSPDRSYEQYF	.	TRBV7-9	TRBJ2-7
CASSPSRGDEKLFF	.	TRBV5-5	TRBJ1-4
CASSYRSTYEQYF	.	TRBV27	TRBJ2-7
CASRPDRGAYEQYF	TRBD1	TRBV5-7	.
CASSIGTGTHEQYF	TRBD1	TRBV5-1	TRBJ2-7
CASSYRTSPNTGELFF	TRBD2	TRBV5-1	TRBJ2-2
CASSLRVTGIYEQYF	.	TRBV5-6	TRBJ2-7
CASSPLLEMGNTIYF	.	TRBV27	TRBJ1-3
CSVEDFAGGEQFF	TRBD2	TRBV29-1	TRBJ2-1
CASSRAGGERSGANVLTF	TRBD1	TRBV4-2	TRBJ2-6
CASRNFRRQMNTEAFF	.	TRBV28	TRBJ1-1
CASSAAGISGNTIYF	.	TRBV11-2	TRBJ1-3
CATTSGTGSWSHQPQHF	TRBD1	TRBV10-3	TRBJ1-5
CASRRSGTGAEKLFF	TRBD1	TRBV27	TRBJ1-4
CASSSGTGALNEQFF	TRBD1	TRBV5-1	TRBJ2-1
CASSGTRAVDGYTF	.	TRBV2	TRBJ1-2
CASNRGTSGNNEQFF	TRBD2	TRBV7-9	TRBJ2-1
CASSFFTLAYNEQFF	.	TRBV7-8	TRBJ2-1
CASSSGDSNQPQHF	.	TRBV6-5	TRBJ1-5
CASSLEGGANQPQHF	.	TRBV6-5	TRBJ1-5
CASREGGRATYGYTF	.	TRBV28	TRBJ1-2
CASSHSQGTGELFF	.	TRBV19	TRBJ2-2
CASRDRGNLPADTQYF	TRBD1	TRBV27	TRBJ2-3
CSSSLGQGGPEAFF	TRBD1	TRBV7-9	TRBJ1-1
CASSPGLAGGETQYF	TRBD2	TRBV5-4	TRBJ2-5
CASSFGDRGRNEQYF	TRBD1	TRBV7-3	TRBJ2-7
CASSTTSGRGEQFF	TRBD2	TRBV19	TRBJ2-1
CASSRGLYYGYTF	.	TRBV28	TRBJ1-2
CASSYTLWGDNTEAFF	.	TRBV6-5	TRBJ1-1
CASSVEMNTEAFF	.	TRBV6-5	TRBJ1-1
CASSFRDRADYGYTF	TRBD1	TRBV5-8	TRBJ1-2
CSSSLTTGPSYEQYF	.	TRBV7-9	TRBJ2-7
CASSTWLDRGPSDYGYTF	TRBD1	TRBV5-4	TRBJ1-2
CASSLDGNEQYF	.	TRBV5-1	TRBJ2-7
CASSPNREMNTEAFF	.	TRBV18	TRBJ1-1
CASSSGHKTYEQYF	.	TRBV5-1	TRBJ2-7
CASSLDTDEAFF	.	TRBV2	TRBJ1-1
CASSYFGAQGPYEQYF	TRBD1	TRBV6-5	TRBJ2-7
CASTEQRTFANYGYTF	.	TRBV28	TRBJ1-2
CASSVSGGSGYTF	TRBD1	TRBV9	TRBJ1-2
CASSPPGTSYGYTF	.	TRBV19	TRBJ1-2
CSSTPRTDGYTF	.	TRBV7-9	TRBJ1-2
CSLSTSGYTDTQYF	TRBD2	TRBV29-1	TRBJ2-3
CASSLTSRGWENTDTQYF	.	TRBV7-3	TRBJ2-3
CASSLVRLGGEQFF	.	TRBV11-1	TRBJ2-1
CASSQAGRTGGVRNQPQHF	TRBD1	TRBV4-1	TRBJ1-5
CASKVGGGSEEAQYF	.	TRBV2	TRBJ2-5
CASSFSSQGLQPQHF	.	TRBV27	TRBJ1-5
CASSPYRDSNQPQHF	.	TRBV18	TRBJ1-5
CASSFLGVSNQPQHF	.	TRBV27	TRBJ1-5
CASSLFAGSYEQYF	.	TRBV5-1	TRBJ2-7
CASSPDRGTEAFF	TRBD1	TRBV6-5	TRBJ1-1
CASRATGSNTEAFF	.	TRBV28	TRBJ1-1